A selection of T cell receptor beta chains follows, all from one sample in a study of cytomegalovirus exposure and HLA in healthy donors. Using immunoSEQ multiplex PCR, the repertoire was profiled, and TCRdb retains in-frame clones only, with some absent. The table shows under 250,000 clones, with roughly 89% occurring only once. The sample consisted of PBMCs. These receptors came from a man younger than 35 in good health and CMV-seronegative. Both conserved end residues are part of each CDR3.

CDR3 protein: CASSLTGGAYEQYF
V gene: TRBV6-5
J gene: TRBJ2-7

CDR3 protein: CASSRDSSSYEQYF
V gene: TRBV7-2
J gene: TRBJ2-7

CDR3 protein: CASGIRTGYGQFF
V gene: TRBV5-6
J gene: TRBJ2-1

CDR3 protein: CSALGTSGSHGRYNEQFF
V gene: TRBV29-1
J gene: TRBJ2-1

CDR3 protein: CASSLGAYEQYF
V gene: TRBV5-6
J gene: TRBJ2-7

CDR3 protein: CASTPTGNSPLHF
V gene: TRBV6-1
J gene: TRBJ1-6

CDR3 protein: CASSLEGKKNIQYF
V gene: TRBV5-6
J gene: TRBJ2-4

CDR3 protein: CASEGAYRGAYGYTF
V gene: TRBV28
J gene: TRBJ1-2

CDR3 protein: CASSLDGSGYNEQFF
V gene: TRBV11-2
J gene: TRBJ2-1

CDR3 protein: CASSFSYRGSASEQYF
V gene: TRBV7-9
J gene: TRBJ2-7

CDR3 protein: CASSYSKAGANSPLHF
V gene: TRBV6-6
J gene: TRBJ1-6

CDR3 protein: CASSQVNRINEKLFF
V gene: TRBV4-3
J gene: TRBJ1-4

CDR3 protein: CASSKASYRGRTDTQYF
V gene: TRBV21-1
J gene: TRBJ2-3

CDR3 protein: CASSLGQVQREQYF
V gene: TRBV5-1
J gene: TRBJ2-7

CDR3 protein: CASSAPHAGVYGYTF
V gene: TRBV9
J gene: TRBJ1-2

CDR3 protein: CASTLGGYHEQFF
V gene: TRBV27
J gene: TRBJ2-1

CDR3 protein: CASSPVAGGLYNEQFF
V gene: TRBV2
J gene: TRBJ2-1

CDR3 protein: CASSEGGDYNEQFF
V gene: TRBV6-4
J gene: TRBJ2-1

CDR3 protein: CASSFTPGLNYGYTF
V gene: TRBV4-1
J gene: TRBJ1-2

CDR3 protein: CASSLAGGPVGETQYF
V gene: TRBV6-5
J gene: TRBJ2-5

CDR3 protein: CASSDSSNQPQHF
V gene: TRBV18
J gene: TRBJ1-5

CDR3 protein: CASSPDIPYPDTQYF
V gene: TRBV9
J gene: TRBJ2-3

CDR3 protein: CASSPRLTDTQYF
V gene: TRBV7-2
J gene: TRBJ2-3

CDR3 protein: CATGQILGYGYTF
V gene: TRBV6-6
J gene: TRBJ1-2

CDR3 protein: CASSKGAASYEQYF
V gene: TRBV21-1
J gene: TRBJ2-7

CDR3 protein: CASSRGLGMQFF
V gene: TRBV6-6
J gene: TRBJ2-1

CDR3 protein: CASKTAGPYGYTF
V gene: TRBV2
J gene: TRBJ1-2

CDR3 protein: CASRGGAHYGYTF
V gene: TRBV27
J gene: TRBJ1-2

CDR3 protein: CASSKDVGGAYEQYF
V gene: TRBV21-1
J gene: TRBJ2-7

CDR3 protein: CASSISRDTEAFF
V gene: TRBV7-9
J gene: TRBJ1-1

CDR3 protein: CAAGSHYEQYF
V gene: TRBV28
J gene: TRBJ2-7

CDR3 protein: CASSLDTRRRGHQPQHF
V gene: TRBV11-2
J gene: TRBJ1-5

CDR3 protein: CASSSSSRKNSPLHF
V gene: TRBV5-8
J gene: TRBJ1-6

CDR3 protein: CASSQDYVGNTIYF
V gene: TRBV4-3
J gene: TRBJ1-3

CDR3 protein: CASSLGGLAGDTQYF
V gene: TRBV2
J gene: TRBJ2-3

CDR3 protein: CAWSEEVTKF
V gene: TRBV30
J gene: TRBJ2-7

CDR3 protein: CASKPEDSSYEQYF
V gene: TRBV6-1
J gene: TRBJ2-7

CDR3 protein: CASSSGDRGQYEQYF
V gene: TRBV9
J gene: TRBJ2-7

CDR3 protein: CASSLGQDSYEQYF
V gene: TRBV7-6
J gene: TRBJ2-7

CDR3 protein: CAWSPPWRADFTDTQYF
V gene: TRBV30
J gene: TRBJ2-3

CDR3 protein: CASSPVPAGATGELFF
V gene: TRBV18
J gene: TRBJ2-2

CDR3 protein: CASGGEGEIYGYTF
V gene: TRBV5-1
J gene: TRBJ1-2

CDR3 protein: CASSLAQYYEQYF
V gene: TRBV5-5
J gene: TRBJ2-7

CDR3 protein: CASRGTAQETQYF
V gene: TRBV2
J gene: TRBJ2-5

CDR3 protein: CASSLEGQGIYEQYF
V gene: TRBV18
J gene: TRBJ2-7

CDR3 protein: CASSYSEGGEAFF
V gene: TRBV6-5
J gene: TRBJ1-1

CDR3 protein: CASRPQGVSNGYTF
V gene: TRBV19
J gene: TRBJ1-2

CDR3 protein: CATSLIGYNEQFF
V gene: TRBV15
J gene: TRBJ2-1

CDR3 protein: CASSFPGSDQPQHF
V gene: TRBV5-5
J gene: TRBJ1-5

CDR3 protein: CAITRGDQYEQYF
V gene: TRBV10-3
J gene: TRBJ2-7

CDR3 protein: CASSLDRGTDTQYF
V gene: TRBV11-2
J gene: TRBJ2-3

CDR3 protein: CASSLSGGQSSYNSPLHF
V gene: TRBV7-2
J gene: TRBJ1-6

CDR3 protein: CASSAGIGAGANVLTF
V gene: TRBV5-4
J gene: TRBJ2-6

CDR3 protein: CASSVRGQGGHEQYF
V gene: TRBV2
J gene: TRBJ2-7